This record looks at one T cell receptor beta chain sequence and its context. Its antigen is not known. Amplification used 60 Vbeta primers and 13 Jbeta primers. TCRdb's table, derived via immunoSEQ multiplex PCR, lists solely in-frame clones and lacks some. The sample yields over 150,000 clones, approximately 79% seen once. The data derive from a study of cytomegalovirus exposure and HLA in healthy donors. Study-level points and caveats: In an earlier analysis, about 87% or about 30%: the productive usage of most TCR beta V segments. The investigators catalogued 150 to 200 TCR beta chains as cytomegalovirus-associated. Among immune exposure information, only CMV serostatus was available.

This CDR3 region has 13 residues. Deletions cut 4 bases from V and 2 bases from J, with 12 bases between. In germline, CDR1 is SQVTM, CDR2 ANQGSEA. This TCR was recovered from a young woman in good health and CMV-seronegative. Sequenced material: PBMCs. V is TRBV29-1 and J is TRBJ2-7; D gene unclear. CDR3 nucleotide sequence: TGCAGCGTTGTAGGTAGGAGCGCCTACGAGCAGTACTTC. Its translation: CSVVGRSAYEQYF.